This TCR beta chain was captured by sequencing in a study of radiotherapy plus CTLA-4 blockade in lung cancer listed by TCRdb under 2018. Describing the broader study: Among the enrolled patients, roughly 19% had an objective response, and 25% to 35% reached disease control.

A word on this clone: No cognate antigen has been identified for it. Within one base of it there is no much larger clone, and no base qualities were kept.

The study evaluated CTLA-4 blockade (ipilimumab) given together with focal radiation therapy in patients who had chemo-refractory metastatic non-small-cell lung cancer. Library preparation employed the immunoSEQ multiplex PCR assay. TCRdb took over this immuneACCESS table, retaining in-frame rearrangements with V and J assigned. Such tables are incomplete; in checked studies, under half of the missing clones stem from an unresolved V gene, and the remainder is unexplained. The sample data list 60,000 to 70,000 clones, and approximately 80% of these were observed just once. The ten most abundant clones make up roughly 4% of the sample. Points the paper makes about the study in general: The strongest predictors of response were reported to be early dynamic shifts in blood T cell clones along with a rise in serum interferon-beta following radiation. After treatment with radiotherapy and ipilimumab, TCR clones that came from tumors expanded in the peripheral blood.

The sample here was peripheral blood, taken from a patient treated with radiotherapy plus ipilimumab. The sequence was collected from a human donor with non-small cell lung cancer who had a partial response to radiotherapy plus ipilimumab.

CDR3 protein: CASTSSGETAFF. Read as DNA, the sequence is TGCGCCAGCACCTCCTCAGGGGAGACAGCTTTCTTT. The chain joins TRBV4-1 to TRBJ1-1; TRBD1 is perhaps the D gene, given 6 matching bases. Reading the germline V gene gives CDR1 MGHRA and CDR2 YSYEKL. Relative to germline, V is 7 bases shorter and J is 10 bases shorter, with 16 bases between their ends. The CDR3 starts with the cysteine, ends with the phenylalanine, and has 12 residues. The read is trimmed to its CDR3 DNA, 36 bases read in frame from base 1.